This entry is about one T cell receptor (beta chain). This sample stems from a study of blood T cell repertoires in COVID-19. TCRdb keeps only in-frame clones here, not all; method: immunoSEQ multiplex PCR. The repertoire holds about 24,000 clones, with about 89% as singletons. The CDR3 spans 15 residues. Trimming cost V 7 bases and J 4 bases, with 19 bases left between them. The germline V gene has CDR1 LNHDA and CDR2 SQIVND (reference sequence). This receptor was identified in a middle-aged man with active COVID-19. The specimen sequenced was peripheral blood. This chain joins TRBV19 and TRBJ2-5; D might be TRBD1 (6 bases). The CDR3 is CASKRSGDRAETQYF. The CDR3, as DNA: TGTGCCAGTAAAAGGTCAGGGGATCGGGCAGAGACCCAGTACTTC.